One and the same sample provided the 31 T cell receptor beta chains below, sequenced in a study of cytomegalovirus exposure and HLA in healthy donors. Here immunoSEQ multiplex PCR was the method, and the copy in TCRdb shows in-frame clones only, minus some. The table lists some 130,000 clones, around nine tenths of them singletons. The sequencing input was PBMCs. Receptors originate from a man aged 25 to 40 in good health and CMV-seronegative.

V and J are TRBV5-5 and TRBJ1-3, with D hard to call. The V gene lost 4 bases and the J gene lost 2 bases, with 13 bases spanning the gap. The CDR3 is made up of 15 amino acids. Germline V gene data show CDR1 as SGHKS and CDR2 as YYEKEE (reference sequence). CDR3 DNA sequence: TGTGCCAGCAGCCACGAGAACAGACCTGGAAACACCATATATTTT. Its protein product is CASSHENRPGNTIYF.

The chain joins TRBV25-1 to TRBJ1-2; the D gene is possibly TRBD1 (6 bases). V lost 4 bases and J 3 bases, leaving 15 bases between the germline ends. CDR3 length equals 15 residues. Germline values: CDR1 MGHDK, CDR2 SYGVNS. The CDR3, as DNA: TGTGCCAGCAGTGGGAACAGGGTTGGGTACTATGGCTACACCTTC. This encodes CASSGNRVGYYGYTF.

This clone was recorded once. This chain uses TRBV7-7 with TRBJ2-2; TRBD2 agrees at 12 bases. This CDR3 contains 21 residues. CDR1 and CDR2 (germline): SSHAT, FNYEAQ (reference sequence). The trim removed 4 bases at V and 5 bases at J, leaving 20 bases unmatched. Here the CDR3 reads CASSSYAPGTSGRKGTGELFF. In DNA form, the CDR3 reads TGTGCCAGCAGCTCCTACGCTCCCGGGACTAGCGGGCGAAAGGGGACCGGGGAGCTGTTTTTT.

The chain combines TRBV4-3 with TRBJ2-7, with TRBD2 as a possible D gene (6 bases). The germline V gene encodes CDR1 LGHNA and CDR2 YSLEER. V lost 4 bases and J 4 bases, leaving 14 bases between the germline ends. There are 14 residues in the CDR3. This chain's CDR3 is CASSPSASAYEQYF. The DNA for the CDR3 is TGCGCCAGCAGCCCTTCGGCTAGCGCGTACGAGCAGTACTTC.

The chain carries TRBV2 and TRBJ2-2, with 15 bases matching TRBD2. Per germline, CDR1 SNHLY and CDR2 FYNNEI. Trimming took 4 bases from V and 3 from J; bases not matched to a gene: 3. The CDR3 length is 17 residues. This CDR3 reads CASSGGLAGGDTGELFF. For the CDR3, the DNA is TGTGCCAGCAGTGGGGGACTAGCGGGAGGAGACACCGGGGAGCTGTTTTTT.

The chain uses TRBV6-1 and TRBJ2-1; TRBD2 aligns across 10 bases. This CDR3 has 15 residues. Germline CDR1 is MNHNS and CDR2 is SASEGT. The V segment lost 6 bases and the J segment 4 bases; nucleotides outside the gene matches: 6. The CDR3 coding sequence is TGTGCCAGCAGACCCGGGACTAGCGAATACAATGAGCAGTTCTTC. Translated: CASRPGTSEYNEQFF.

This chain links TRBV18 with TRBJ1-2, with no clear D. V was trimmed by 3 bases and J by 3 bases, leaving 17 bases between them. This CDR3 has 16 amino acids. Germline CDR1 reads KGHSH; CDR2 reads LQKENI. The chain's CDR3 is CASSPQRELVHYGYTF. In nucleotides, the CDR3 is TGTGCCAGCTCACCTCAGAGGGAATTGGTTCACTATGGCTACACCTTC. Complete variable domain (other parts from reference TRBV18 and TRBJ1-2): NAGVMQNPRHLVRRRGQEARLRCSPMKGHSHVYWYRQLPEEGLKFMVYLQKENIIDESGMPKERFSAEFPKEGPSILRIQQVVRGDSAAYFCASSPQRELVHYGYTFGSGTRLTVV.

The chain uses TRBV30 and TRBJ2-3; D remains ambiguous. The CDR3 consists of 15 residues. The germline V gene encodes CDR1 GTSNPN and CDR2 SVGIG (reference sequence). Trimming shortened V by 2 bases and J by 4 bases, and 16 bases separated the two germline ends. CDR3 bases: TGTGCCTGGAGTTCAACCGGTCAGGAATCAGATACGCAGTATTTT. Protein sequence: CAWSSTGQESDTQYF.

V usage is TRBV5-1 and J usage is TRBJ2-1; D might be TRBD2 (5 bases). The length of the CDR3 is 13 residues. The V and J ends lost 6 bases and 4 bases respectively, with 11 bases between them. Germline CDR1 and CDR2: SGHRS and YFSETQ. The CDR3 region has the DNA TGCGCCAGCAATCTGGACTTTTACAATGAGCAGTTCTTC. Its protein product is CASNLDFYNEQFF.

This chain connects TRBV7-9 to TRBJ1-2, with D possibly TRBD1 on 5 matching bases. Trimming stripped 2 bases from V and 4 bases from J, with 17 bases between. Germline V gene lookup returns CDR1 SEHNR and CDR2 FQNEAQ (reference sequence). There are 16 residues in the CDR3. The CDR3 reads CASSLTLEGESYGYTF. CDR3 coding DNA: TGTGCCAGCAGCTTAACCCTTGAAGGGGAAAGCTATGGCTACACCTTC.

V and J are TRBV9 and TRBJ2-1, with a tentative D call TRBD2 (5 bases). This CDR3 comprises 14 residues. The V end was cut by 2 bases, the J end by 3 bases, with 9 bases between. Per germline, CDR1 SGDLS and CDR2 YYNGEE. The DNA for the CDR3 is TGTGCCAGCAGCGTGGCCGGGAACTACAATGAGCAGTTCTTC. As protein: CASSVAGNYNEQFF.

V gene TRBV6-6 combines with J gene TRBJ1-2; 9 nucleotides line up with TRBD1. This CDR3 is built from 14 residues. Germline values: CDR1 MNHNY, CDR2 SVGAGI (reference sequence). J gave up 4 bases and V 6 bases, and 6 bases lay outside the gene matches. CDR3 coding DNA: TGTGCCAGCAGCCGCCAGGGACAGGGCTATGGCTACACCTTC. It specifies CASSRQGQGYGYTF.

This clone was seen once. CDR3 sequence (DNA): TGTGCCAGCAGTTTATCGGCGGGAGGTCATGTGAATTCAGATACGCAGTATTTT. Translation gives CASSLSAGGHVNSDTQYF. The chain combines TRBV27 with TRBJ2-3, with 8 bases matching TRBD2. CDR1 is MNHEY and CDR2 is SMNVEV in the germline V gene (reference sequence). Germline trimming cut 0 bases from V and 4 bases from J; bases unmatched to any gene: 12. This CDR3 region has 18 residues.

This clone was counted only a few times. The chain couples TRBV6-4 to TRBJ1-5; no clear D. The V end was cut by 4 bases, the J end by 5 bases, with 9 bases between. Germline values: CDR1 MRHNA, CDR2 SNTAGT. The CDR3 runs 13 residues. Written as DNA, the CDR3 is TGTGCCAGCAGTGGAGGCGCGGATCAGCCCCAGCATTTT. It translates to CASSGGADQPQHF.

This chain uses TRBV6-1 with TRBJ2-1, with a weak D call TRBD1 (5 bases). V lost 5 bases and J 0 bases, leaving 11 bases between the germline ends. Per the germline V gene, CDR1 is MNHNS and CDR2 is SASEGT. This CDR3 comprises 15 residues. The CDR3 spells CASSQGPSSYNEQFF. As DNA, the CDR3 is TGTGCCAGCAGTCAGGGCCCCAGCTCCTACAATGAGCAGTTCTTC.

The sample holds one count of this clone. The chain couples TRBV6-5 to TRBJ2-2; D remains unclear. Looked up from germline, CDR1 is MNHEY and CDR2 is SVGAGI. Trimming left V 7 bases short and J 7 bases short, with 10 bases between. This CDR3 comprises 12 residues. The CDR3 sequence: CASTRGIGELFF. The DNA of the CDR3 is TGTGCCAGCACCCGAGGAATCGGGGAGCTGTTTTTT.

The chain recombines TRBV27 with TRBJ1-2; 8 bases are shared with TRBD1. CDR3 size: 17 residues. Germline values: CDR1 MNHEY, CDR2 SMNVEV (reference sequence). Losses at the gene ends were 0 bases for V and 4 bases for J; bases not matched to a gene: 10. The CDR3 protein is CASSLSIRGPIIYGYTF. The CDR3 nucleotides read TGTGCCAGCAGTTTATCGATCAGGGGGCCGATTATCTATGGCTACACCTTC.

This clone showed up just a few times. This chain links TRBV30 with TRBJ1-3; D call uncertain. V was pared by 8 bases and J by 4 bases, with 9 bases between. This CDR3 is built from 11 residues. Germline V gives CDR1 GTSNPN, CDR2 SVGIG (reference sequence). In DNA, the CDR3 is TGTGCCGGCCAGAGGGGAAACACCATATATTTT. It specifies CAGQRGNTIYF.

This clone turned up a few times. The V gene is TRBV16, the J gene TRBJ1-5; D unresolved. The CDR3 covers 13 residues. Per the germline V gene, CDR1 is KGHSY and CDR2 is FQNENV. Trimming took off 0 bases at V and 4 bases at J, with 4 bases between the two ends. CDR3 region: CASSQSRNQPQHF. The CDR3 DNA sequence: TGTGCCAGCAGCCAATCCCGGAATCAGCCCCAGCATTTT.

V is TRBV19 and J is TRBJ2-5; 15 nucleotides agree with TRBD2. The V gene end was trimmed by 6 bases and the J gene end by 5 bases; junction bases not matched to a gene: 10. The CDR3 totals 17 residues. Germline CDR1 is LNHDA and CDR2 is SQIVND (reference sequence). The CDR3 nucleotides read TGTGCCAGTAGGGGACTAGCGGGAGGTCCCGTAGTGGAGACCCAGTACTTC. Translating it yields CASRGLAGGPVVETQYF.

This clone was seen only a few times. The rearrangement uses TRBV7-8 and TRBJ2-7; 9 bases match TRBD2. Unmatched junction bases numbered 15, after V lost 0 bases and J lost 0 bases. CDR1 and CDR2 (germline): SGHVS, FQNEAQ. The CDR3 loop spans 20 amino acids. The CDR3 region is CASSLAPTVASGIPSYEQYF. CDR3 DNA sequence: TGTGCCAGCAGCTTAGCACCTACGGTGGCTAGCGGGATCCCCTCCTACGAGCAGTACTTC.

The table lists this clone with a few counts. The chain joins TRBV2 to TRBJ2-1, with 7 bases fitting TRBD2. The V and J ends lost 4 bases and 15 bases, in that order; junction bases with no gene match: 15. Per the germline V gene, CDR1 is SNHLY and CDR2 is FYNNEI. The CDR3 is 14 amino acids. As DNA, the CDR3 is TGTGCCAGCAGTGCTGGGCGGGAGCCGATATGGGGGTTCTTC. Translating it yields CASSAGREPIWGFF.

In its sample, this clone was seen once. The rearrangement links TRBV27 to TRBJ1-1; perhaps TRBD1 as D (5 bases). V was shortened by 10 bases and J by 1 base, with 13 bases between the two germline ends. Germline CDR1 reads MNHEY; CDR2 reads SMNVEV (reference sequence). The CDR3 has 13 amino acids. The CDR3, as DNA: TGTGCCACCTGGGGGGGACCGAACACTGAAGCTTTCTTT. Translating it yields CATWGGPNTEAFF.

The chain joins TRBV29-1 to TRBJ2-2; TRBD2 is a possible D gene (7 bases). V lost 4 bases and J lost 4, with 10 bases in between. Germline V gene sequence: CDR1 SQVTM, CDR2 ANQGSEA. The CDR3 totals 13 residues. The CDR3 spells CSVAGEGTGELFF. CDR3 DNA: TGCAGCGTTGCAGGGGAGGGCACCGGGGAGCTGTTTTTT.

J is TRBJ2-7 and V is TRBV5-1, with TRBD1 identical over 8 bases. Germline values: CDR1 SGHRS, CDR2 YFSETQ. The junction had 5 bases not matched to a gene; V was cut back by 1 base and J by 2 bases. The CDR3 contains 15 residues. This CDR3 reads CASSLSRGLTYEQYF. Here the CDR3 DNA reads TGCGCCAGCAGCTTGTCCAGGGGGCTGACCTACGAGCAGTACTTC.

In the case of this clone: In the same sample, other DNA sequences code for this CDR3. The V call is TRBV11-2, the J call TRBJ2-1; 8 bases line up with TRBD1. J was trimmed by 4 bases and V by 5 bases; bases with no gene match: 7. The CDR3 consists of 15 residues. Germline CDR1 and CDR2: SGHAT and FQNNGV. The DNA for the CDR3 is TGTGCCAGCAGCACCGGGACAGGTCCTTACAATGAGCAGTTCTTC. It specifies CASSTGTGPYNEQFF.

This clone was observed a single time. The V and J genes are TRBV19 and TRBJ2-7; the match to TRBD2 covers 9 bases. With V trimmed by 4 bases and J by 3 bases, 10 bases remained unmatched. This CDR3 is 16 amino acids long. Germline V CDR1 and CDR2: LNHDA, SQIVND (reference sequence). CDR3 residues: CASSKLAGAGLYEQYF. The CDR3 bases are TGTGCCAGTAGTAAACTAGCGGGTGCAGGCCTCTACGAGCAGTACTTC.

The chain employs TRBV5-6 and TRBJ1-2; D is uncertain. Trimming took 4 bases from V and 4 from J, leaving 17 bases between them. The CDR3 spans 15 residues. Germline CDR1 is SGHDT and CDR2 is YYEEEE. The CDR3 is CASSPRRPGGYGYTF. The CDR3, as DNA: TGTGCCAGCAGCCCACGACGCCCAGGAGGCTATGGCTACACCTTC.

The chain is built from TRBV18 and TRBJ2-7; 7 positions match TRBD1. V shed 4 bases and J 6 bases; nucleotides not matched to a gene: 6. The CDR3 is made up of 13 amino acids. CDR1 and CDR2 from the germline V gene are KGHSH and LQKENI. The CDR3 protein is CASSRDSSREQYF. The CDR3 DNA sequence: TGTGCCAGCTCACGGGACAGCTCGCGCGAGCAGTACTTC.

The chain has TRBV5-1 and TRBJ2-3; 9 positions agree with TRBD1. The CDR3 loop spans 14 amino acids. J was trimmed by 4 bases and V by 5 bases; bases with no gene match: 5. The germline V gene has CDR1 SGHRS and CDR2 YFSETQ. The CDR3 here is CASRTTGGADTQYF. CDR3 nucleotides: TGCGCCAGCAGGACTACAGGGGGCGCAGATACGCAGTATTTT.

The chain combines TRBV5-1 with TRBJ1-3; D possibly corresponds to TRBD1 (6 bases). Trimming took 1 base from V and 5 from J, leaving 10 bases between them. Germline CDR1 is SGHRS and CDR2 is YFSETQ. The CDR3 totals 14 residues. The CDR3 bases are TGCGCCAGCAGCTTGTCGCAGGGGCGAAACACCATATATTTT. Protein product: CASSLSQGRNTIYF. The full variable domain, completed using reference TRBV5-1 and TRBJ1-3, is KAGVTQTPRYLIKTRGQQVTLSCSPISGHRSVSWYQQTPGQGLQFLFEYFSETQRNKGNFPGRFSGRQFSNSRSEMNVSTLELGDSALYLCASSLSQGRNTIYFGEGSWLTVV.